The count of the clone carrying this TCR beta chain is one. The antigen is undetermined. The germline V gene has CDR1 SEHNR and CDR2 FQNEAQ (reference sequence). Deletions cut 6 bases from V and 0 bases from J, with 12 bases between. This CDR3 is built from 15 residues. The source of the sample is a study of a mutant IDH1 vaccine in newly diagnosed glioma. Study at large: Scheduled for weeks 1, 3, 5, 7, 11, 15, 19 and 23, eight vaccinations were given to patients. Before enrollment, the patients had been treated with radiotherapy alone, temozolomide alone, or both together. Most of them had received both. Study-level findings and limits: Variations in leading peripheral T cell clonotypes appeared to have no connection with pseudoprogression.

Libraries were prepared by immunoSEQ multiplex PCR; TCRdb keeps only in-frame clonotypes and omits some of them. This sample yields around 60,000 clones, of which approximately 81% are seen a single time; 4% belongs to the top ten. Stated time point: week 23, last vaccination. Vaccinated patients received 300 ug of mutant IDH1 20-mer peptide per dose, with topical imiquimod. Newly diagnosed WHO grade 3 or 4 IDH1-mutant, ATRX-lost astrocytomas were identified in the donors. This TCR was sampled from a young man with glioma. This rearrangement joins TRBV7-9 to TRBJ1-3; a weak D match, TRBD1 (6 bases). The material was PBMCs, obtained from a glioma patient whose treatment included an IDH1 peptide vaccine. The CDR3 region has the DNA TGTGCCAGCAGTCCGGGGGCGAGCTCTGGAAACACCATATATTTT. The encoded protein is CASSPGASSGNTIYF.